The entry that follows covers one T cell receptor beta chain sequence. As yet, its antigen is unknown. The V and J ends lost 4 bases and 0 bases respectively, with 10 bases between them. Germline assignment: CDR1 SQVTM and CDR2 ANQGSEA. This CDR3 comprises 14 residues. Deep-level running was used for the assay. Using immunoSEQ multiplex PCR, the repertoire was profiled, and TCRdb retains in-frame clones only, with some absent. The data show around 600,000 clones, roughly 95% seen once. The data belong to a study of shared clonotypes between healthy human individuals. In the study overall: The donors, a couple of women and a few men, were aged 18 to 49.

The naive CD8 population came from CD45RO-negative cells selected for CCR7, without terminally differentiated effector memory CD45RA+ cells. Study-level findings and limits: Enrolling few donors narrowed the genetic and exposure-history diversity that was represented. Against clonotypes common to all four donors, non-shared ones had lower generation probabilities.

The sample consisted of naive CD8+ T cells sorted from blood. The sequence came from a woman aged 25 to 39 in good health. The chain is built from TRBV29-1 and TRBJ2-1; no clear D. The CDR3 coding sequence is TGCAGCGTTGTCCCCCTTAGCTCCTACAATGAGCAGTTCTTC. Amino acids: CSVVPLSSYNEQFF.